This is a list of T cell receptor beta chains from one sample in a study of Ad26.COV2.S vaccination and SARS-CoV-2 variants. Only in-frame clones appear in the TCRdb table, and some are missing; sequencing was by immunoSEQ multiplex PCR. In the table there are nearly 400,000 clones, around 91% of which are singletons. The sequences come from peripheral blood, collected in a trial of Ad26.COV2.S vaccine versus placebo. These receptors were obtained from a person aged 18-65 years who received the Ad26.COV2.S COVID-19 vaccine or a placebo. Both conserved end residues are part of each CDR3. D genes are given only for firm matches. Only part of the rows carry a size: once, few, many, or a class if the clone is expanded.

d_gene: .
len: 15
v_gene: TRBV10-1
j_gene: TRBJ2-7
abundance: .
CDR3aa: CASSPHGTPPYEQYF
CDR3nt: TGCGCCAGCAGTCCCCACGGGACGCCGCCCTACGAGCAGTACTTC

d_gene: .
len: 15
v_gene: TRBV19
j_gene: TRBJ2-7
abundance: .
CDR3aa: CASSIGGGGPYEQYF
CDR3nt: TGTGCCAGTAGTATCGGCGGAGGGGGCCCCTACGAGCAGTACTTC

d_gene: TRBD2
len: 18
v_gene: TRBV7-9
j_gene: TRBJ2-1
abundance: .
CDR3aa: CASSLTVGLAGAYNEQFF
CDR3nt: TGTGCCAGCAGCCTGACAGTAGGACTAGCGGGAGCCTACAATGAGCAGTTCTTC

d_gene: .
len: 16
v_gene: TRBV28
j_gene: TRBJ1-4
abundance: .
CDR3aa: CASSTPGFATNEKLFF
CDR3nt: TGTGCCAGCAGTACCCCAGGGTTCGCAACTAATGAAAAACTGTTTTTT

d_gene: .
len: 14
v_gene: TRBV6-5
j_gene: TRBJ2-5
abundance: .
CDR3aa: CASSYRAYGETQYF
CDR3nt: TGTGCCAGCAGTTACCGGGCTTACGGAGAGACCCAGTACTTC

d_gene: TRBD2
len: 18
v_gene: TRBV7-2
j_gene: TRBJ2-1
abundance: .
CDR3aa: CASSRGMGSGTLGNEQFF
CDR3nt: TGTGCCAGCAGCCGGGGGATGGGTAGCGGGACGCTGGGGAATGAGCAGTTCTTC

d_gene: TRBD1
len: 15
v_gene: TRBV7-3
j_gene: TRBJ1-1
abundance: .
CDR3aa: CASSKRQGWDTEAFF
CDR3nt: TGTGCCAGCAGCAAGAGACAGGGTTGGGACACTGAAGCTTTCTTT

d_gene: TRBD2
len: 16
v_gene: TRBV27
j_gene: TRBJ2-1
abundance: .
CDR3aa: CASRRLAGVNRGEQFF
CDR3nt: TGTGCCAGCAGGCGACTAGCGGGAGTAAATCGTGGTGAGCAGTTCTTC

d_gene: .
len: 12
v_gene: TRBV28
j_gene: TRBJ1-2
abundance: .
CDR3aa: CASSLSNYGYTF
CDR3nt: TGTGCCAGCAGTTTATCAAACTATGGCTACACCTTC

d_gene: TRBD1
len: 18
v_gene: TRBV5-5
j_gene: TRBJ2-3
abundance: .
CDR3aa: CASSADRQGHVSADTQYF
CDR3nt: TGTGCCAGCAGCGCCGACCGACAGGGCCATGTCTCTGCAGATACGCAGTATTTT

d_gene: .
len: 14
v_gene: TRBV5-1
j_gene: TRBJ2-1
abundance: .
CDR3aa: CASSLTGSSDEQFF
CDR3nt: TGCGCCAGCAGCTTGACTGGTTCTAGTGATGAGCAGTTCTTC

d_gene: .
len: 14
v_gene: TRBV5-6
j_gene: TRBJ1-2
abundance: .
CDR3aa: CASSRTGQVYGYTF
CDR3nt: TGTGCCAGCAGCCGGACCGGACAAGTCTATGGCTACACCTTC

d_gene: .
len: 14
v_gene: TRBV6-5
j_gene: TRBJ1-5
abundance: .
CDR3aa: CASSSPGPRRPQHF
CDR3nt: TGTGCCAGCAGCTCACCGGGACCGCGCCGGCCCCAGCATTTT

d_gene: .
len: 17
v_gene: TRBV2
j_gene: TRBJ2-3
abundance: .
CDR3aa: CASRTGTTTTSTDTQYF
CDR3nt: TGTGCCAGCAGGACCGGGACCACTACAACTAGCACAGATACGCAGTATTTT

d_gene: .
len: 16
v_gene: TRBV5-1
j_gene: TRBJ2-5
abundance: .
CDR3aa: CASSLVPVGNRETQYF
CDR3nt: TGCGCCAGCAGCTTGGTTCCGGTAGGGAACAGGGAGACCCAGTACTTC

d_gene: .
len: 15
v_gene: TRBV15
j_gene: TRBJ2-7
abundance: once
CDR3aa: CATSRDIGRTYEQYF
CDR3nt: TGTGCCACCAGCAGAGATATAGGACGGACCTACGAGCAGTACTTC

d_gene: TRBD2
len: 14
v_gene: TRBV6-5
j_gene: TRBJ2-3
abundance: .
CDR3aa: CASSTTSGRNTQYF
CDR3nt: TGTGCCAGCAGTACGACTAGCGGGAGAAATACGCAGTATTTT

d_gene: TRBD2
len: 15
v_gene: TRBV4-1
j_gene: TRBJ2-3
abundance: .
CDR3aa: CASSDIAGATDTQYF
CDR3nt: TGCGCCAGCAGTGACATAGCGGGAGCCACAGATACGCAGTATTTT

d_gene: TRBD1
len: 15
v_gene: TRBV3-1/TRBV3-2
j_gene: TRBJ2-7
abundance: .
CDR3aa: CASSQHLAGQGEQYF
CDR3nt: TGTGCCAGCAGCCAACACCTTGCCGGACAGGGCGAGCAGTACTTC

d_gene: .
len: 18
v_gene: TRBV9
j_gene: TRBJ2-1
abundance: .
CDR3aa: CASSGRDGWLSSYNEQFF
CDR3nt: TGTGCCAGCAGCGGACGGGACGGATGGTTAAGCTCCTACAATGAGCAGTTCTTC

d_gene: TRBD1
len: 12
v_gene: TRBV30
j_gene: TRBJ2-5
abundance: .
CDR3aa: CASTGGGETQYF
CDR3nt: TGTGCCTCGACAGGGGGCGGAGAGACCCAGTACTTC

d_gene: .
len: 11
v_gene: TRBV18
j_gene: TRBJ2-5
abundance: .
CDR3aa: CASSPRETQYF
CDR3nt: TGTGCCAGCTCACCACGAGAGACCCAGTACTTC

d_gene: .
len: 13
v_gene: TRBV5-1
j_gene: TRBJ2-3
abundance: .
CDR3aa: CASSFSSTDTQYF
CDR3nt: TGCGCCAGCAGCTTTTCTAGCACAGATACGCAGTATTTT

d_gene: .
len: 14
v_gene: TRBV29-1
j_gene: TRBJ2-1
abundance: .
CDR3aa: CSVGPLSSYNEQFF
CDR3nt: TGCAGCGTTGGTCCCCTGAGCTCCTACAATGAGCAGTTCTTC

d_gene: .
len: 14
v_gene: TRBV6-5
j_gene: TRBJ2-7
abundance: .
CDR3aa: CASSYPGRGYEQYF
CDR3nt: TGTGCCAGCAGTTACCCAGGCAGGGGTTACGAGCAGTACTTC

d_gene: TRBD1
len: 14
v_gene: TRBV30
j_gene: TRBJ2-7
abundance: .
CDR3aa: CAWSQGARVHEQYF
CDR3nt: TGTGCCTGGTCACAGGGGGCGCGGGTCCACGAGCAGTACTTC